The 13 T cell receptor beta chains listed next were all sequenced from one sample in a study of cytomegalovirus exposure and HLA in healthy donors. The PCR was carried out with 60 Vbeta primers and 13 Jbeta primers. Libraries were prepared by immunoSEQ multiplex PCR; TCRdb keeps only in-frame clonotypes and omits some of them. The table records some 140,000 clones, under 80% of them present only once. Sequenced input: PBMCs. These TCRs come from a man aged 18 to 35 in good health and CMV-seropositive.

The chain is built from TRBV27 and TRBJ2-7; perhaps TRBD2 as D (5 bases). Trimming shortened V by 4 bases and J by 0 bases, and 13 bases separated the two germline ends. CDR1 is MNHEY and CDR2 is SMNVEV in the germline V gene (reference sequence). This CDR3 is built from 15 residues. The CDR3 protein is CASSSIALSSYEQYF. DNA for the CDR3: TGTGCCAGCAGTTCCATAGCGCTCAGCTCCTACGAGCAGTACTTC.

The chain links TRBV2 to TRBJ2-7; the D gene is possibly TRBD2 (5 bases). Trimming took 3 bases from V and 7 from J, leaving 13 bases between them. The CDR3 is 13 residues long. Germline CDR1 is SNHLY and CDR2 is FYNNEI. CDR3 coding DNA: TGTGCCAGCAGTGATAGCGAAATCGAAGAGCAGTACTTC. This encodes CASSDSEIEEQYF. Based on the CDR3 plus reference TRBV2 and TRBJ2-7, the full variable domain is EPEVTQTPSHQVTQMGQEVILRCVPISNHLYFYWYRQILGQKVEFLVSFYNNEISEKSEIFDDQFSVERPDGSNFTLKIRSTKLEDSAMYFCASSDSEIEEQYFGPGTRLTVT.

The gene calls are TRBV28 and TRBJ1-4; no clear D. The germline V and J ends were trimmed by 4 bases and 7 bases, with 13 bases remaining between them. CDR3 size: 14 residues. Germline CDR1 MDHEN, CDR2 SYDVKM. CDR3 protein: CASSSLLSLEKLFF. CDR3 nucleotide sequence: TGTGCCAGCAGTTCCCTATTGTCACTTGAAAAACTGTTTTTT.

This clone occurred a few times. The V and J genes are TRBV2 and TRBJ2-5, with 8 bases fitting TRBD2. In germline, CDR1 is SNHLY, CDR2 FYNNEI. V was clipped by 6 bases and J by 4 bases; unmatched bases: 10. CDR3 length: 15 amino acids. CDR3 nucleotide sequence: TGTGCCAGCAGCCCAGGGAGCGGGGGCGCAGAGACCCAGTACTTC. Its translation is CASSPGSGGAETQYF.

V gene TRBV5-6 combines with J gene TRBJ2-3; 15 positions match TRBD2. Germline CDR1 reads SGHDT; CDR2 reads YYEEEE. The trim removed 1 base at V and 4 bases at J, leaving 7 bases unmatched. The CDR3 runs 18 residues. DNA for the CDR3: TGTGCCAGCAGCTTGTGGGGGGGACTAGCGGGAGGAGCAGATACGCAGTATTTT. Translating gives CASSLWGGLAGGADTQYF.

The rearrangement joins TRBV30 to TRBJ2-1, with D unclear. The CDR3 is made up of 14 amino acids. The V gene lost 1 base and the J gene lost 7 bases, with 14 bases spanning the gap. CDR1 is GTSNPN and CDR2 is SVGIG in the germline V gene (reference sequence). CDR3 sequence reads: CAWSASPPRNEQFF. DNA for the CDR3: TGTGCCTGGAGTGCCTCGCCCCCCCGGAATGAGCAGTTCTTC.

DNA for the CDR3: TGTGCCAGCAGCCCCTCTACCGGGGAGCTGTTTTTT. This translates into CASSPSTGELFF. V usage is TRBV5-4 and J usage is TRBJ2-2; D ambiguous. From germline, CDR1 is SGHNT and CDR2 YYREEE (reference sequence). V shed 4 bases and J shed 5 bases, with 6 bases lying between them. This CDR3 comprises 12 residues.

This chain connects TRBV27 to TRBJ1-6; D is perhaps TRBD1 (5 bases). This CDR3 is 14 amino acids long. Germline V gene lookup returns CDR1 MNHEY and CDR2 SMNVEV (reference sequence). Trimming took off 1 base at V and 10 bases at J, with 11 bases between the two ends. The chain's CDR3 is CASSLFQGGSPLHF. In DNA form, the CDR3 reads TGTGCCAGCAGTTTATTTCAGGGTGGGTCACCCCTCCACTTT.

The rearrangement joins TRBV5-4 to TRBJ1-4; TRBD1 matches at 8 bases. The CDR3 extends over 15 amino acids. The germline CDR1 and CDR2 sequences are SGHNT and YYREEE (reference sequence). Germline trimming cut 3 bases from V and 5 bases from J; bases unmatched to any gene: 6. CDR3 loop: CASSSDRGTNEKLFF. The CDR3 bases are TGTGCCAGCAGCTCCGACAGGGGTACGAATGAAAAACTGTTTTTT.

The chain is built from TRBV7-4 and TRBJ1-5; perhaps TRBD1 as D (6 bases). The CDR3 sequence is 15 residues long. V dropped 5 bases and J dropped 4 bases, with 15 bases sitting between them. From germline, CDR1 is SGHVT and CDR2 SQSDAQ. The CDR3 sequence: CASSPRQVGNQPQHF. Here the CDR3 DNA reads TGTGCCAGCAGCCCCCGACAGGTCGGGAATCAGCCCCAGCATTTT.

The chain is built from TRBV12-5 and TRBJ2-1; 8 bases are shared with TRBD1. The V gene's germline CDR1 is LGHNT and CDR2 FRNRAP. The CDR3 covers 15 residues. V gave up 1 base and J gave up 4 bases; unmatched junction bases: 3. The CDR3 loop is CASGLGDRRYNEQFF. CDR3 coding DNA: TGTGCTAGTGGTTTGGGGGACAGGAGGTACAATGAGCAGTTCTTC.

The CDR3 nucleotides are TGTGCCAGCAGTTACTGGGCGAGCTCCTACAATGAGCAGTTCTTC. Residues: CASSYWASSYNEQFF. The chain has TRBV6-5 and TRBJ2-1; the D is unclear. The V end lost 1 base, the J end lost 0 bases, and 7 bases lay between the germline ends. The CDR3 contains 15 residues. Germline V gene sequence: CDR1 MNHEY, CDR2 SVGAGI.

The CDR3 loop reads CAWLQRRYGYTF. Written as DNA, the CDR3 is TGTGCCTGGCTACAGAGAAGGTATGGCTACACCTTC. This rearrangement joins TRBV30 to TRBJ1-2; D gene unclear. In germline, CDR1 is GTSNPN, CDR2 SVGIG (reference sequence). CDR3 length: 12 residues. Trimming left V 5 bases short and J 5 bases short, with 12 bases between.